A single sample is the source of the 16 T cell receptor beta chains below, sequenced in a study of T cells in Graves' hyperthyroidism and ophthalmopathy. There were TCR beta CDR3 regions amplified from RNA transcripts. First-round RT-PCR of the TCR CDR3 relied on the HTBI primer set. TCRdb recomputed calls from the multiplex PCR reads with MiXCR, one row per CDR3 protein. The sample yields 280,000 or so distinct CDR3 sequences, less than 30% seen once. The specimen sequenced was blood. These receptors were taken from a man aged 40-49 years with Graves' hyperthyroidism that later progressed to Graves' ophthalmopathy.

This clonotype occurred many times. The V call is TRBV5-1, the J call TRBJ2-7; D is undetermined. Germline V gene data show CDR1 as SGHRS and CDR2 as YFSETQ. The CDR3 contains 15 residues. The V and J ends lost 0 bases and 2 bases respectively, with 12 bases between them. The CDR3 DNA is TGCGCCAGCAGCTTGGAGGACCCTCATACCTACGAGCAGTACTTC. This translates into CASSLEDPHTYEQYF.

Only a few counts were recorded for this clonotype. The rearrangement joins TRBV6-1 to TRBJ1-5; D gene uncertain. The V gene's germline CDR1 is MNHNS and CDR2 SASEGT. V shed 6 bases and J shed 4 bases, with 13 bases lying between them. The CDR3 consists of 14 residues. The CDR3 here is CASSQWVRNQPQHF. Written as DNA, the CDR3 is TGTGCCAGCAGCCAGTGGGTTAGAAATCAGCCCCAGCATTTT.

CDR3 in DNA: TGTGCCAGCAGTCGGTGGCAGGGGGAAGAGACCCAGTACTTC. Translation: CASSRWQGEETQYF. The rearrangement joins TRBV6-1 to TRBJ2-5; 7 bases map to TRBD1. CDR1 is MNHNS, CDR2 SASEGT, per germline. V trimming: 5 bases; J trimming: 3 bases; junction bases outside the gene matches: 6. The CDR3 has 14 residues.

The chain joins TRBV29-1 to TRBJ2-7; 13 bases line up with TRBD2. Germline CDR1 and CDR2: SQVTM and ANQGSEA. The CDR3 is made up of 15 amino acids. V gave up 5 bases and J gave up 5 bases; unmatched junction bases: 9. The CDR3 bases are TGCAGCGTTCTGAGACTAGCGGGAGGTATAGACGAGCAGTACTTC. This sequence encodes CSVLRLAGGIDEQYF.

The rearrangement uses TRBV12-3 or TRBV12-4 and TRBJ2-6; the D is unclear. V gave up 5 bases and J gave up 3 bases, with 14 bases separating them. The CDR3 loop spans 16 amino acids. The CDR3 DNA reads TGTGCCAGCAGTATCGGCGGAATGATTGGGGCCAACGTCCTGACTTTC. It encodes CASSIGGMIGANVLTF.

CDR3 sequence reads: CASSSRTYEQYF. Here the CDR3 DNA reads TGTGCCAGCAGTTCTCGAACCTACGAGCAGTACTTC. The chain carries TRBV12-3 or TRBV12-4 and TRBJ2-7; no clear D. Trimming took 4 bases from V and 2 from J, leaving 6 bases between them. The CDR3 extends over 12 amino acids.

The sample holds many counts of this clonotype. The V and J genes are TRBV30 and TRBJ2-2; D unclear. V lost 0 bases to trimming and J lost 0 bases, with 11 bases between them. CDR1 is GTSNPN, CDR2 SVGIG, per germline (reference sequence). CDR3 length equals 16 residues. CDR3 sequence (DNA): TGTGCCTGGAGTGTAATTTGGCGGTCGAACACCGGGGAGCTGTTTTTT. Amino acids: CAWSVIWRSNTGELFF.

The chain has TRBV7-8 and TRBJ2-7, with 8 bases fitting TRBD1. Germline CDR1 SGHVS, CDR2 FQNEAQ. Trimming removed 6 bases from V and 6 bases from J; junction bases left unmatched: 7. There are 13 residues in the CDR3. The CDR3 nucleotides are TGTGCCAGCAGGGACAGGGAGGCGGGCGAGCAGTACTTC. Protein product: CASRDREAGEQYF.

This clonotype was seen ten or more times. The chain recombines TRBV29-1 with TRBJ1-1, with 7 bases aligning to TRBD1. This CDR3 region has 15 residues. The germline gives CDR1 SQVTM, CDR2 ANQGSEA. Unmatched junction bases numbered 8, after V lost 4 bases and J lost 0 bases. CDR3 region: CSVGGRGNMNTEAFF. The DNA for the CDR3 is TGCAGCGTTGGGGGCAGGGGGAACATGAACACTGAAGCTTTCTTT.

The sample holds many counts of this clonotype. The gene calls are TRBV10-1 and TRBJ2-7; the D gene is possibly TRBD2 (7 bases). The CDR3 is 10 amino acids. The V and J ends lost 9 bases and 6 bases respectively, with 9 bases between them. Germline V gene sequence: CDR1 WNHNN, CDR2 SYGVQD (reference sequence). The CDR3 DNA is TGCGCCAGACGGGGGGCCGAGCAGTACTTC. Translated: CARRGAEQYF.

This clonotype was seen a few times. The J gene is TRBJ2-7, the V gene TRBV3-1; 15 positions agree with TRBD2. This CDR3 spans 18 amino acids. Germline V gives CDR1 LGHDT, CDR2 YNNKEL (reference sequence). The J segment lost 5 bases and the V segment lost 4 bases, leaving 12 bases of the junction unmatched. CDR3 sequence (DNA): TGTGCCAGCAGCCTCTCCCCGGGACTAGCGGGAGGTCGGGACGAGCAGTACTTC. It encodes CASSLSPGLAGGRDEQYF.

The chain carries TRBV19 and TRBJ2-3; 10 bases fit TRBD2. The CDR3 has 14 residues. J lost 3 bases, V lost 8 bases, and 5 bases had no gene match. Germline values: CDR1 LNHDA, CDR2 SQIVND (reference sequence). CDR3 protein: CASSGTSETDTQYF. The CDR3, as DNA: TGTGCCAGTTCCGGGACTAGCGAGACAGATACGCAGTATTTT.

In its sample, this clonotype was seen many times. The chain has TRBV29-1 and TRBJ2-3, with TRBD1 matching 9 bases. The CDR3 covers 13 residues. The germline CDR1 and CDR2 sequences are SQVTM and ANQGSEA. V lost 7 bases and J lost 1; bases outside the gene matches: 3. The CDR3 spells CSGDRGGTDTQYF. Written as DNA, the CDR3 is TGCAGCGGTGACAGGGGGGGCACAGATACGCAGTATTTT.

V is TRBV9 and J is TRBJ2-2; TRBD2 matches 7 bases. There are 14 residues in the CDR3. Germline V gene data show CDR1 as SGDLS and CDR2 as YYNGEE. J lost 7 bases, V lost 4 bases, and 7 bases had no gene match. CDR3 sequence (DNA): TGTGCCAGCAGCAACCGCGGGGGTTTCGGGGAGCTGTTTTTT. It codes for CASSNRGGFGELFF.

The CDR3 sequence is CASSLRGLRQPQHF. CDR3 sequence (DNA): TGTGCCAGCAGCTTACGGGGGTTGCGGCAGCCCCAGCATTTT. V usage is TRBV28 and J usage is TRBJ1-5; TRBD1 might be the D (5 bases). Trimming removed 6 bases from V and 7 bases from J, with 16 bases in between. This CDR3 spans 14 amino acids. Per the germline V gene, CDR1 is MDHEN and CDR2 is SYDVKM. The complete variable domain, with remaining parts taken from reference TRBV28 and TRBJ1-5, reads DVKVTQSSRYLVKRTGEKVFLECVQDMDHENMFWYRQDPGLGLRLIYFSYDVKMKEKGDIPEGYSVSREKKERFSLILESASTNQTSMYLCASSLRGLRQPQHFGDGTRLSIL.

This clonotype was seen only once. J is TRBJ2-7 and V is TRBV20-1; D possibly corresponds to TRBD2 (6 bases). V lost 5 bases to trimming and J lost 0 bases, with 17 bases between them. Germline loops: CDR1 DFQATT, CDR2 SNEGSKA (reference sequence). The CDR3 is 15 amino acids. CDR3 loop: CSAPLGGYSSYEQYF. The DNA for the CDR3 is TGCAGTGCTCCGCTTGGGGGGTACAGCTCCTACGAGCAGTACTTC.